These T cell receptor beta chains were read from a single sample in a study of T cells in Graves' hyperthyroidism and ophthalmopathy. Using its own MiXCR run on the multiplex PCR reads, TCRdb lists one record per CDR3 protein. The table has around 600,000 distinct CDR3 sequences, approximately 15% seen once. Sequencing was done on a sample of blood. These receptors all come from a woman between 18 and 29 years old with Graves' ophthalmopathy. The CDR3 runs from the conserved cysteine through the conserved F or W. The D gene is left open where the match is weak. Expanded clones are given a class, and other clones once, few, many or no size at all.

D gene: TRBD1; clone size: NA; V gene: TRBV7-2; J gene: TRBJ1-2; CDR3 protein: CASSIDRANYGYTF; CDR3 DNA: TGTGCCAGCTCGATCGACAGGGCTAACTATGGCTACACCTTC
D gene: TRBD1; clone size: many; V gene: TRBV20-1; J gene: TRBJ1-1; CDR3 protein: CSARDPGQDEAFF; CDR3 DNA: TGCAGTGCTAGAGATCCGGGACAGGACGAAGCTTTCTTT
D gene: TRBD1; clone size: few; V gene: TRBV12-3/TRBV12-4; J gene: TRBJ1-2; CDR3 protein: CASSLNPGGGYGYTF; CDR3 DNA: TGTGCCAGCAGTTTAAACCCAGGGGGCGGCTATGGCTACACCTTC
D gene: NA; clone size: few; V gene: TRBV15; J gene: TRBJ1-4; CDR3 protein: CATSRDQGSATNEKLFF; CDR3 DNA: TGTGCCACCAGCAGAGATCAGGGGTCGGCAACTAATGAAAAACTGTTTTTT
D gene: NA; clone size: few; V gene: TRBV19; J gene: TRBJ2-1; CDR3 protein: CASSIDPGSVYEQFF; CDR3 DNA: TGTGCCAGTAGTATAGATCCAGGTAGCGTTTATGAGCAGTTCTTC
D gene: NA; clone size: many; V gene: TRBV20-1; J gene: TRBJ2-5; CDR3 protein: CSARDVGSWETQYF; CDR3 DNA: TGCAGTGCTAGAGACGTAGGTTCGTGGGAGACCCAGTACTTC
D gene: NA; clone size: many; V gene: TRBV30; J gene: TRBJ2-7; CDR3 protein: CAWNLSGEQYF; CDR3 DNA: TGTGCCTGGAATTTGTCAGGCGAGCAGTACTTC
D gene: NA; clone size: few; V gene: TRBV7-9; J gene: TRBJ1-2; CDR3 protein: CASSRGGYTF; CDR3 DNA: TGTGCCAGCTCGCGGGGTGGCTACACCTTC
D gene: NA; clone size: many; V gene: TRBV6-1; J gene: TRBJ2-2; CDR3 protein: CASTNNQDLAGELFF; CDR3 DNA: TGTGCCAGCACCAACAACCAGGACCTGGCCGGGGAGCTGTTTTTT
D gene: NA; clone size: many; V gene: TRBV12-3/TRBV12-4; J gene: TRBJ2-4; CDR3 protein: CASSPGNIQYF; CDR3 DNA: TGTGCCAGCAGCCCTGGAAACATTCAGTACTTC
D gene: TRBD2; clone size: many; V gene: TRBV12-3/TRBV12-4; J gene: TRBJ2-7; CDR3 protein: CASNTGTSYEQYF; CDR3 DNA: TGTGCCAGCAATACCGGGACTAGCTACGAGCAGTACTTC
D gene: TRBD1; clone size: many; V gene: TRBV11-2; J gene: TRBJ2-5; CDR3 protein: CASSFDRGGETQYF; CDR3 DNA: TGTGCCAGCAGCTTTGACAGGGGAGGTGAGACCCAGTACTTC
D gene: NA; clone size: many; V gene: TRBV11-3; J gene: TRBJ2-3; CDR3 protein: CASRAPITDTQYF; CDR3 DNA: TGTGCCAGCAGAGCGCCTATCACAGATACGCAGTATTTT
D gene: NA; clone size: NA; V gene: TRBV2; J gene: TRBJ2-7; CDR3 protein: CAGRVGYNEQYF; CDR3 DNA: TGTGCCGGCAGGGTCGGTTACAATGAGCAGTACTTC
D gene: NA; clone size: once; V gene: TRBV11-3; J gene: TRBJ2-3; CDR3 protein: CASSLLRRSTDTQYF; CDR3 DNA: TGTGCCAGCAGTTTGCTAAGGAGGAGCACAGATACGCAGTATTTT
D gene: TRBD2; clone size: many; V gene: TRBV7-2; J gene: TRBJ2-3; CDR3 protein: CASSHGTSGSWGEGTQYF; CDR3 DNA: TGTGCCAGCAGCCACGGGACTAGCGGGAGTTGGGGAGAGGGTACGCAGTATTTT
D gene: NA; clone size: many; V gene: TRBV6-9; J gene: TRBJ1-2; CDR3 protein: CASLGGDGHLINYGYTF; CDR3 DNA: TGTGCCAGCCTTGGAGGGGACGGCCACCTAATTAACTATGGCTACACCTTC
D gene: NA; clone size: many; V gene: TRBV5-1; J gene: TRBJ2-7; CDR3 protein: CASKRWGTRNYEQYF; CDR3 DNA: TGCGCCAGCAAGAGGTGGGGGACGCGAAACTACGAGCAGTACTTC
D gene: NA; clone size: many; V gene: TRBV28; J gene: TRBJ1-3; CDR3 protein: CASSLDVRDSGNTIYF; CDR3 DNA: TGTGCCAGCAGTTTAGATGTCAGGGACTCTGGAAACACCATATATTTT
D gene: TRBD2; clone size: many; V gene: TRBV20-1; J gene: TRBJ2-7; CDR3 protein: CSVEGGLAGKEQYF; CDR3 DNA: TGCAGTGTTGAGGGTGGTCTAGCGGGAAAAGAGCAGTACTTC
D gene: TRBD1; clone size: few; V gene: TRBV19; J gene: TRBJ1-5; CDR3 protein: CASHHDRASQPQHF; CDR3 DNA: TGTGCCAGCCATCACGACAGGGCCAGTCAGCCCCAGCATTTT
D gene: NA; clone size: few; V gene: TRBV18; J gene: TRBJ2-1; CDR3 protein: CASSPRDQNNEQFF; CDR3 DNA: TGTGCCAGCTCACCAAGGGACCAGAACAATGAGCAGTTCTTC
D gene: NA; clone size: few; V gene: TRBV28; J gene: TRBJ2-3; CDR3 protein: CASSLIGTRSSDTQYF; CDR3 DNA: TGTGCCAGCAGTTTAATCGGGACAAGAAGTTCAGATACGCAGTATTTT
D gene: TRBD2; clone size: NA; V gene: TRBV18; J gene: TRBJ2-1; CDR3 protein: CASSPRASGGFVHEQFF; CDR3 DNA: TGTGCCAGCTCACCAAGGGCTAGCGGGGGTTTTGTCCATGAGCAGTTCTTC
D gene: TRBD2; clone size: many; V gene: TRBV2; J gene: TRBJ2-3; CDR3 protein: CASRLAGSTDTQYF; CDR3 DNA: TGTGCCAGCCGATTAGCGGGGAGCACAGATACGCAGTATTTT
D gene: TRBD1; clone size: many; V gene: TRBV3-1; J gene: TRBJ1-1; CDR3 protein: CASSQSTGGYSEAFF; CDR3 DNA: TGTGCCAGCAGCCAGTCGACAGGGGGCTACTCTGAAGCTTTCTTT
D gene: NA; clone size: many; V gene: TRBV4-1; J gene: TRBJ1-5; CDR3 protein: CASSQSMIYNQPQHF; CDR3 DNA: TGCGCCAGCAGCCAATCCATGATTTACAATCAGCCCCAGCATTTT
D gene: TRBD2; clone size: many; V gene: TRBV10-3; J gene: TRBJ2-1; CDR3 protein: CAISSSGTSGSEQFF; CDR3 DNA: TGTGCCATCAGTTCCTCCGGGACTAGCGGGAGTGAGCAGTTCTTC
D gene: NA; clone size: many; V gene: TRBV7-3; J gene: TRBJ2-7; CDR3 protein: CASSWGADSYEQYF; CDR3 DNA: TGTGCCAGCAGCTGGGGGGCTGACTCCTACGAGCAGTACTTC
D gene: NA; clone size: NA; V gene: TRBV2; J gene: TRBJ2-7; CDR3 protein: CASSIEGTPSSYEQYF; CDR3 DNA: TGTGCCAGCAGTATAGAAGGGACACCAAGCTCCTACGAGCAGTACTTC
D gene: NA; clone size: many; V gene: TRBV20-1; J gene: TRBJ2-5; CDR3 protein: CSARRGPETQYF; CDR3 DNA: TGCAGTGCTAGACGGGGACCCGAGACCCAGTACTTC
D gene: TRBD1; clone size: few; V gene: TRBV30; J gene: TRBJ2-6; CDR3 protein: CAWSPGTGRSGANVLTF; CDR3 DNA: TGTGCCTGGTCGCCCGGGACAGGGCGCTCTGGGGCCAACGTCCTGACTTTC
D gene: TRBD1; clone size: NA; V gene: TRBV19; J gene: TRBJ2-2; CDR3 protein: CASSRTDRVGNTGELFF; CDR3 DNA: TGTGCCAGTAGTAGGACGGACAGGGTCGGAAACACCGGGGAGCTGTTTTTT
D gene: TRBD2; clone size: many; V gene: TRBV4-1; J gene: TRBJ2-1; CDR3 protein: CASSHPTSGTSSSYNEQFF; CDR3 DNA: TGCGCCAGCAGCCATCCTACTAGCGGGACGTCGAGCTCCTACAATGAGCAGTTCTTC
D gene: NA; clone size: many; V gene: TRBV2; J gene: TRBJ2-5; CDR3 protein: CASSPQQARETQYF; CDR3 DNA: TGTGCCAGCAGCCCCCAGCAGGCCCGAGAGACCCAGTACTTC
D gene: TRBD1; clone size: many; V gene: TRBV11-2; J gene: TRBJ2-3; CDR3 protein: CASSPGGRYTDTQYF; CDR3 DNA: TGTGCCAGCAGCCCAGGGGGCAGGTACACAGATACGCAGTATTTT
D gene: TRBD1; clone size: many; V gene: TRBV11-1; J gene: TRBJ2-7; CDR3 protein: CASSPSGTGPIEQYF; CDR3 DNA: TGTGCCAGCAGCCCCTCCGGGACAGGTCCGATCGAGCAGTACTTC
D gene: NA; clone size: once; V gene: TRBV28; J gene: TRBJ1-6; CDR3 protein: CASSLRHLNSPLHF; CDR3 DNA: TGTGCCAGCAGTTTAAGGCACCTTAATTCACCCCTCCACTTT
D gene: NA; clone size: many; V gene: TRBV6-1; J gene: TRBJ2-2; CDR3 protein: CASTFSLTGELFF; CDR3 DNA: TGTGCCAGCACCTTCAGCCTCACCGGGGAGCTGTTTTTT
D gene: TRBD1; clone size: NA; V gene: TRBV14; J gene: TRBJ2-5; CDR3 protein: CASSMDRGYQETQYF; CDR3 DNA: TGTGCCAGCAGCATGGACAGGGGTTACCAAGAGACCCAGTACTTC
D gene: NA; clone size: NA; V gene: TRBV12-3/TRBV12-4; J gene: TRBJ1-3; CDR3 protein: CASSPFGSGNTIYF; CDR3 DNA: TGTGCCAGCAGTCCCTTTGGGTCTGGAAACACCATATATTTT
D gene: TRBD2; clone size: many; V gene: TRBV6-1; J gene: TRBJ2-4; CDR3 protein: CASSEGEREWDIQYF; CDR3 DNA: TGTGCCAGCAGTGAAGGGGAGCGGGAGTGGGACATTCAGTACTTC
D gene: TRBD1; clone size: few; V gene: TRBV28; J gene: TRBJ1-1; CDR3 protein: CASSFGYRGGRDAEAFF; CDR3 DNA: TGTGCCAGCAGTTTTGGTTACCGAGGGGGCCGGGACGCTGAAGCTTTCTTT
D gene: NA; clone size: NA; V gene: TRBV4-1; J gene: TRBJ1-2; CDR3 protein: CASAGVGQNYGYTF; CDR3 DNA: TGCGCCAGCGCCGGGGTGGGGCAGAACTATGGCTACACCTTC
D gene: NA; clone size: NA; V gene: TRBV4-1; J gene: TRBJ2-5; CDR3 protein: CASSQVGPNQETQYF; CDR3 DNA: TGCGCCAGCAGCCAAGTCGGGCCAAACCAGGAGACCCAGTACTTC
D gene: TRBD2; clone size: few; V gene: TRBV2; J gene: TRBJ2-7; CDR3 protein: CASSLGTSGSSEQYF; CDR3 DNA: TGTGCCAGCAGTCTAGGGACTAGCGGGAGTTCCGAGCAGTACTTC